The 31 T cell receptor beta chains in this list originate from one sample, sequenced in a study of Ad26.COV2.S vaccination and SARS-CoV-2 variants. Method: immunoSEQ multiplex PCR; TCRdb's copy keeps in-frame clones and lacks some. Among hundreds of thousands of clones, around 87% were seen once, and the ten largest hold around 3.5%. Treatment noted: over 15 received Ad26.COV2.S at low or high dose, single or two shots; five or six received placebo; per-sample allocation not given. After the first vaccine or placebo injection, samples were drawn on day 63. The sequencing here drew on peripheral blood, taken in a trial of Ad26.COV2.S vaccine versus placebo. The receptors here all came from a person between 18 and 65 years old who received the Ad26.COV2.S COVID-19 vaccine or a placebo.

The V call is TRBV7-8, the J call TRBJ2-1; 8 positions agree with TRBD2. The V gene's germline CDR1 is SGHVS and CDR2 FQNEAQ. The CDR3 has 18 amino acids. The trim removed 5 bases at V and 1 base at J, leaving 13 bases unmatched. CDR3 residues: CASSPRPGTSSSYNEQFF. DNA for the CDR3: TGTGCCAGCAGCCCCAGACCCGGGACTAGTAGTTCCTACAATGAGCAGTTCTTC.

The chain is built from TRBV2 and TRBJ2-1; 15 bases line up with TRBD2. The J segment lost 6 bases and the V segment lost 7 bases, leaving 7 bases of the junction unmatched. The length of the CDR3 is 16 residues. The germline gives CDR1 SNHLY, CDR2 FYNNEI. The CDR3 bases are TGTGCCAGCACCGGGACTAGCGGGAGGAGGGGCAATGAGCAGTTCTTC. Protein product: CASTGTSGRRGNEQFF.

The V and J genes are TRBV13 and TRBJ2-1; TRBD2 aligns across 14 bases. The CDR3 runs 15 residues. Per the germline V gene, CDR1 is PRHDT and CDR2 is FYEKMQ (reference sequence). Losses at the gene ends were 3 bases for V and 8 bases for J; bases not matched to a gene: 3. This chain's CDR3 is CASSLRLAGGDEQFF. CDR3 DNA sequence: TGTGCCAGCAGCTTGCGACTAGCGGGAGGGGATGAGCAGTTCTTC.

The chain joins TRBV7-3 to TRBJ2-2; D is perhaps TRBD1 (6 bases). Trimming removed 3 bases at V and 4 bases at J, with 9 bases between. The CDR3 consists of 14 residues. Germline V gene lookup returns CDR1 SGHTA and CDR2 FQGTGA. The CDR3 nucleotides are TGTGCCAGCAGCTTTACAGGGTCCACCGGGGAGCTGTTTTTT. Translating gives CASSFTGSTGELFF. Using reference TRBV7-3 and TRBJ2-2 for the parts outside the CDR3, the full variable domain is GAGVSQTPSNKVTEKGKYVELRCDPISGHTALYWYRQSLGQGPEFLIYFQGTGAADDSGLPNDRFFAVRPEGSVSTLKIQRTERGDSAVYLCASSFTGSTGELFFGEGSRLTVL.

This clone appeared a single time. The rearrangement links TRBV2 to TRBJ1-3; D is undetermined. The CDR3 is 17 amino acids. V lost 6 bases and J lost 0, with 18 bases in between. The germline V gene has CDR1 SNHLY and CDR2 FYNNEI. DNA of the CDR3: TGTGCCAGCAGCCTAACGCCGAGGACGGACTCTGGAAACACCATATATTTT. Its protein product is CASSLTPRTDSGNTIYF.

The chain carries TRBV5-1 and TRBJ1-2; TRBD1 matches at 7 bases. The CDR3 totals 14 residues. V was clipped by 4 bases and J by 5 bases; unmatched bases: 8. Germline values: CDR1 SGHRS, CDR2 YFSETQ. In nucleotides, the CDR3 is TGCGCCAGCAGCCAAACCGGGACAGCTTATGGCTACACCTTC. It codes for CASSQTGTAYGYTF.

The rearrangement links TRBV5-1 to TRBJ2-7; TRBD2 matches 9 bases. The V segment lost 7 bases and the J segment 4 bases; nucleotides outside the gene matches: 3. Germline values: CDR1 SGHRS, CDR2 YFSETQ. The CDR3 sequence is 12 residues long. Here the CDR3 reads CASGREGYEQYF. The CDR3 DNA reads TGCGCCAGCGGGCGGGAGGGGTACGAGCAGTACTTC.

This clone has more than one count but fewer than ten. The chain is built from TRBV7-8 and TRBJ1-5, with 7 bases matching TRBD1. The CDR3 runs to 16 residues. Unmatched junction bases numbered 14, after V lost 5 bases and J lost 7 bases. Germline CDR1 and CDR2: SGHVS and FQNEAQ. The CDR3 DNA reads TGTGCCAGCAGCGCCCTGACAGGGATTGGGACCCAGCCCCAGCATTTT. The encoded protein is CASSALTGIGTQPQHF. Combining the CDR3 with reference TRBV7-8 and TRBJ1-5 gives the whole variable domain GAGVSQSPRYKVAKRGQDVALRCDPISGHVSLFWYQQALGQGPEFLTYFQNEAQLDKSGLPSDRFFAERPEGSVSTLKIQRTQQEDSAVYLCASSALTGIGTQPQHFGDGTRLSIL.

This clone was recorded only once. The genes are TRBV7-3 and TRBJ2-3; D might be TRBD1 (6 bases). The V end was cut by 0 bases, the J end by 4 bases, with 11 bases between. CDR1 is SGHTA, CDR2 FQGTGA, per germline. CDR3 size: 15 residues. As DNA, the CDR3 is TGTGCCAGCAGCTTAACGTTGGGGGCGGCAGATACGCAGTATTTT. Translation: CASSLTLGAADTQYF.

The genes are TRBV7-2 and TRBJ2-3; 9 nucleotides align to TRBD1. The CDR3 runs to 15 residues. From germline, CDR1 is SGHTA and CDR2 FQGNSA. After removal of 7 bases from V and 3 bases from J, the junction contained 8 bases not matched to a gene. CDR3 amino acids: CASNPGTGRTDTQYF. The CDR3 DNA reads TGTGCCAGCAACCCCGGGACAGGGAGGACAGATACGCAGTATTTT.

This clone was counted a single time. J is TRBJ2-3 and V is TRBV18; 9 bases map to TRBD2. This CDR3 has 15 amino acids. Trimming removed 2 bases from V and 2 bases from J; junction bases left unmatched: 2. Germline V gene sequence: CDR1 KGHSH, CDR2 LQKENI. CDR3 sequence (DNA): TGTGCCAGCTCACCAGGACTAGCGACCACAGATACGCAGTATTTT. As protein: CASSPGLATTDTQYF.

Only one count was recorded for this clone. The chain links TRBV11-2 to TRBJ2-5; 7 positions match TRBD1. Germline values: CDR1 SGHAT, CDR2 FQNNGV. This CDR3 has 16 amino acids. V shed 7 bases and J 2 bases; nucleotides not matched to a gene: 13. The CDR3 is CASNLQLGQRQETQYF. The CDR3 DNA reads TGTGCCAGCAACCTTCAGCTGGGACAGCGACAAGAGACCCAGTACTTC.

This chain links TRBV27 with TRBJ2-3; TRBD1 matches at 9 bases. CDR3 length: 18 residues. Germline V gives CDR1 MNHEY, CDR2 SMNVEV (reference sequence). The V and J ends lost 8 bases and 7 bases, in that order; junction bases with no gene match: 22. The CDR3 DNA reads TGTGCCAGCCTCCTGATTAAACCGGGACAGGGCGAAAACAATACGCAGTATTTT. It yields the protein CASLLIKPGQGENNTQYF.

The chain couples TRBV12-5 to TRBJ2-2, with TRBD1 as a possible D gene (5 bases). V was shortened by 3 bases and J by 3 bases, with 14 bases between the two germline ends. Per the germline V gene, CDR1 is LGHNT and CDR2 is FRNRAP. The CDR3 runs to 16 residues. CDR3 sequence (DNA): TGTGCTAGTGGTTTCCCCCAGGGTCAGTACACCGGGGAGCTGTTTTTT. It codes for CASGFPQGQYTGELFF.

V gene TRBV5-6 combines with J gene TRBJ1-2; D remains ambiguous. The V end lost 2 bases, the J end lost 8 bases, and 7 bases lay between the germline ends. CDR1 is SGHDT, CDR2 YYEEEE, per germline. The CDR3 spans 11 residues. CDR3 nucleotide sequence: TGTGCCAGCAGCTTAAGCGCGGGCTACACCTTC. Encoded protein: CASSLSAGYTF.

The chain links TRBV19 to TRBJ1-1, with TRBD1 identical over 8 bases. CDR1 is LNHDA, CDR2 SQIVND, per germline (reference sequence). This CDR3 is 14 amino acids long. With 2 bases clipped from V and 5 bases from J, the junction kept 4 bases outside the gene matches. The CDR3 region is CASSIQGARTEAFF. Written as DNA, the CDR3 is TGTGCCAGTAGTATACAGGGGGCGCGTACTGAAGCTTTCTTT.

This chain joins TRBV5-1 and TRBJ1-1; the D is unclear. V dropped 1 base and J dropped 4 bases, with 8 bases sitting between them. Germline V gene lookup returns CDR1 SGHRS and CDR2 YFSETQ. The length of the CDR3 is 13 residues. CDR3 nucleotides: TGCGCCAGCAGCTTGAGGGATGGCACTGAAGCTTTCTTT. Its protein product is CASSLRDGTEAFF.

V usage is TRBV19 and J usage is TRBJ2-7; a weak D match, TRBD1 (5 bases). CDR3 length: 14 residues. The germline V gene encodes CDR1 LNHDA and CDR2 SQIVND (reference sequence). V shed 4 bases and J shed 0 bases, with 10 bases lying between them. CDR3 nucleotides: TGTGCCAGTAGTAGACGACAGAGCTCCTACGAGCAGTACTTC. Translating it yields CASSRRQSSYEQYF.

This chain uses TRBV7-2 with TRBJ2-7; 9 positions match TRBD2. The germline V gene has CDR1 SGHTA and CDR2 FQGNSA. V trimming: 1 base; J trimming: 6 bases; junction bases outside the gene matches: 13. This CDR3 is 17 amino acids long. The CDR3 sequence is CASSLDGTSHRSFEQYF. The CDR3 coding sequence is TGTGCCAGCAGCTTAGATGGGACTAGCCACCGGTCGTTCGAGCAGTACTTC.

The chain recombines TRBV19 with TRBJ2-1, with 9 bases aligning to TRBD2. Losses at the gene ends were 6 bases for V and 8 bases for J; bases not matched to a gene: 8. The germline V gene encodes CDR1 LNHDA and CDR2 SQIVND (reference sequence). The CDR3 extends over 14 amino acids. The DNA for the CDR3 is TGTGCCAGTAGAGTAGCGGGAGAAATCCATGAGCAGTTCTTC. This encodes CASRVAGEIHEQFF.

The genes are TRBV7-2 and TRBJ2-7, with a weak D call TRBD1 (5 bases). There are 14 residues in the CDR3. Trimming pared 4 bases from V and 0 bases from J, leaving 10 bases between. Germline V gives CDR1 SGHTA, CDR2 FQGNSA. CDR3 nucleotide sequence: TGTGCCAGCAGCTCGGACATTCCCTCCTACGAGCAGTACTTC. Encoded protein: CASSSDIPSYEQYF.

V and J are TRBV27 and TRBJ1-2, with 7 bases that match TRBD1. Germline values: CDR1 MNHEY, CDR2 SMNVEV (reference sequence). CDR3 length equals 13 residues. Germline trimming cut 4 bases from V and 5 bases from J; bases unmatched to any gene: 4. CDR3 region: CASSSSGGYGYTF. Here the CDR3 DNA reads TGTGCCAGCAGTTCCTCAGGGGGGTATGGCTACACCTTC.

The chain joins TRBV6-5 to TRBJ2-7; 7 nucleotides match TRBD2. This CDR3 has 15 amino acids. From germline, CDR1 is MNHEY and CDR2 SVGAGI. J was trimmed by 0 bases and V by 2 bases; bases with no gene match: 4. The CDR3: CASSYHSSGSYEQYF. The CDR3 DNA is TGTGCCAGCAGTTACCATTCTAGCGGCTCCTACGAGCAGTACTTC.

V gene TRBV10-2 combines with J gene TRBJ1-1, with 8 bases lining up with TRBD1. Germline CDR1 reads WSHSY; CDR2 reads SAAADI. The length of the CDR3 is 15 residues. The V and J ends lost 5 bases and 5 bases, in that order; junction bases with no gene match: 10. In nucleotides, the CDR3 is TGCGCCAGCAGTCCCCTGGACAGGGAGGATACTGAAGCTTTCTTT. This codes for CASSPLDREDTEAFF.

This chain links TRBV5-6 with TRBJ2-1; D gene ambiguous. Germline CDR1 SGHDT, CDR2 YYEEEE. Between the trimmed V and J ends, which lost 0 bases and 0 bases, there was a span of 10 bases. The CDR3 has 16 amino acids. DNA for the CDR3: TGTGCCAGCAGCTTGGAATTCACCTTCTCCTACAATGAGCAGTTCTTC. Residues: CASSLEFTFSYNEQFF.

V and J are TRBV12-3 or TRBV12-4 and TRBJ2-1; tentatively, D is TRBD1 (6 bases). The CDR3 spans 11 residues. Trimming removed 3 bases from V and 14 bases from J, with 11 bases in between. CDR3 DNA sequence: TGTGCCAGCAGTTTCGCCAGGGACAAGTTCTTC. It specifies CASSFARDKFF.

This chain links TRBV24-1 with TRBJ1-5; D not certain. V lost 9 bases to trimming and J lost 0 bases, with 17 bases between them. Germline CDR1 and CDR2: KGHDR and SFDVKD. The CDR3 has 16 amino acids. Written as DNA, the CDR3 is TGTGCCACCGCTAACAGTACGTTCTATAGCAATCAGCCCCAGCATTTT. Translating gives CATANSTFYSNQPQHF.

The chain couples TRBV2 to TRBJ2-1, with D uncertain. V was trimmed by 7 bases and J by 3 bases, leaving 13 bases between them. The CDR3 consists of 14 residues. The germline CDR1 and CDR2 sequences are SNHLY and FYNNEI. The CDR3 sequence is CASKIGGSYNEQFF. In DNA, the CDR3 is TGTGCCAGCAAGATTGGTGGCAGCTACAATGAGCAGTTCTTC. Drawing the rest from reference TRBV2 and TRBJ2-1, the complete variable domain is EPEVTQTPSHQVTQMGQEVILRCVPISNHLYFYWYRQILGQKVEFLVSFYNNEISEKSEIFDDQFSVERPDGSNFTLKIRSTKLEDSAMYFCASKIGGSYNEQFFGPGTRLTVL.

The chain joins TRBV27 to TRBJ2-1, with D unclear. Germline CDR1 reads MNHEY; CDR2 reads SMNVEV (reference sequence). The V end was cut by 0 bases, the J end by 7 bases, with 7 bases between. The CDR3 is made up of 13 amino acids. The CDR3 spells CASSLSAVNEQFF. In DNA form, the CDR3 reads TGTGCCAGCAGTTTATCGGCGGTTAATGAGCAGTTCTTC.

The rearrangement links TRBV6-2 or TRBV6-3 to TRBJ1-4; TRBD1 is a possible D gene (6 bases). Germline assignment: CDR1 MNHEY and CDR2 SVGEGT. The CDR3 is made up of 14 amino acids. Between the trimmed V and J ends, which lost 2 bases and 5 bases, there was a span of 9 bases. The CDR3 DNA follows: TGTGCCAGCAGTTACGGGACACTGAATGAAAAACTGTTTTTT. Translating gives CASSYGTLNEKLFF.

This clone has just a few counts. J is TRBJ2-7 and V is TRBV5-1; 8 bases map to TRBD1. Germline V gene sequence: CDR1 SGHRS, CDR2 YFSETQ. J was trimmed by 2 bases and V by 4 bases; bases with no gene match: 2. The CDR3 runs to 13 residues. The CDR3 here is CASSPDRAYEQYF. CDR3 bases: TGCGCCAGCAGCCCGGACAGGGCCTACGAGCAGTACTTC.